What follows are 18 T cell receptor beta chains derived from one specimen sequenced in a study of shared clonotypes between healthy human individuals. Produced via immunoSEQ multiplex PCR; TCRdb's table is partial and in-frame only. This repertoire shows some 500,000 clones, around 96% found once; its top ten account for approximately 0.067%. The sequenced sample consisted of naive CD4+ T cells sorted from blood. The sample's subset: CD45RA+ positively selected. Source of these receptors: a woman aged 25 to 39 in good health.

This rearrangement joins TRBV7-6 to TRBJ2-2; unclear D gene. The CDR3 runs to 14 residues. V lost 5 bases to trimming and J lost 0 bases, with 7 bases between them. Germline V gene data show CDR1 as SGHVS and CDR2 as FNYEAQ. CDR3 nucleotide sequence: TGTGCCAGCAGCCAAAACGCGAACACCGGGGAGCTGTTTTTT. Translation gives CASSQNANTGELFF.

The chain recombines TRBV7-9 with TRBJ1-1; 7 bases fit TRBD1. The germline V gene encodes CDR1 SEHNR and CDR2 FQNEAQ (reference sequence). V shed 4 bases, J shed 5 bases, and the junction held 16 bases outside the gene matches. This CDR3 has 17 residues. DNA of the CDR3: TGTGCCAGCAGCTACGGGACAGCCAAAGGGAATAGGACTGAAGCTTTCTTT. It specifies CASSYGTAKGNRTEAFF.

V is TRBV5-4 and J is TRBJ2-5; 10 bases map to TRBD2. The CDR3 contains 15 residues. The germline V gene encodes CDR1 SGHNT and CDR2 YYREEE (reference sequence). Trimming cost V 3 bases and J 5 bases; bases outside gene matches: 7. CDR3 nucleotide sequence: TGTGCCAGCAGCTCGGGACTAGCGCAAGGGGAGACCCAGTACTTC. Translating it yields CASSSGLAQGETQYF. Complete variable domain (other parts from reference TRBV5-4 and TRBJ2-5): ETGVTQSPTHLIKTRGQQVTLRCSSQSGHNTVSWYQQALGQGPQFIFQYYREEENGRGNFPPRFSGLQFPNYSSELNVNALELDDSALYLCASSSGLAQGETQYFGPGTRLLVL.

This sequence joins TRBV7-9 and TRBJ2-7, with 9 bases lining up with TRBD1. CDR1 and CDR2 (germline): SEHNR, FQNEAQ (reference sequence). The CDR3 consists of 16 residues. The trim removed 4 bases at V and 1 base at J, leaving 8 bases unmatched. The chain's CDR3 is CASSSTSGTGSYEQYF. The DNA of the CDR3 is TGTGCCAGCAGCTCCACCTCCGGGACAGGGTCCTACGAGCAGTACTTC.

The V and J genes are TRBV18 and TRBJ1-3; D is unresolved. CDR1 KGHSH and CDR2 LQKENI come from the germline V gene. There are 16 residues in the CDR3. With 2 bases removed from V and 2 bases from J, the gap between germline ends came to 13 bases. CDR3 DNA sequence: TGTGCCAGCTCACCAGAGATCGGGTTGGCTGGAAACACCATATATTTT. Translating gives CASSPEIGLAGNTIYF.

J is TRBJ1-1 and V is TRBV29-1; no clear D. CDR3 length: 13 amino acids. Germline V gene sequence: CDR1 SQVTM, CDR2 ANQGSEA. With 4 bases removed from V and 1 base from J, the gap between germline ends came to 10 bases. CDR3 in amino acids: CSVAIWENTEAFF. In nucleotides, the CDR3 is TGCAGCGTTGCGATTTGGGAGAACACTGAAGCTTTCTTT.

A note on this clone: Other DNA sequences within the sample encode an identical CDR3. The chain employs TRBV5-1 and TRBJ2-7; TRBD2 is a possible D gene (5 bases). V was cut by 0 bases and J by 2 bases, with 9 bases left in between. CDR1 is SGHRS and CDR2 is YFSETQ in the germline V gene. The CDR3 covers 14 residues. The CDR3 reads CASSLASGPYEQYF. DNA for the CDR3: TGCGCCAGCAGCTTGGCCAGCGGACCCTACGAGCAGTACTTC.

V usage is TRBV19 and J usage is TRBJ2-5; 13 nucleotides agree with TRBD2. The J segment lost 5 bases and the V segment lost 7 bases, leaving 7 bases of the junction unmatched. Germline CDR1 is LNHDA and CDR2 is SQIVND (reference sequence). The CDR3 length is 15 residues. As DNA, the CDR3 is TGTGCCAGTAAAAGGACTAGCGGGAGAGGGGAGACCCAGTACTTC. Amino acid sequence: CASKRTSGRGETQYF.

The CDR3 loop is CASSLLAGGGNEQFF. In nucleotides, the CDR3 is TGTGCCAGCAGCCTCCTAGCGGGAGGCGGTAATGAGCAGTTCTTC. The V gene is TRBV7-3, the J gene TRBJ2-1; 11 nucleotides agree with TRBD2. CDR3 length: 15 amino acids. Germline CDR1 and CDR2: SGHTA and FQGTGA. V shed 5 bases, J shed 7 bases, and the junction held 7 bases outside the gene matches.

CDR3 coding DNA: TGTGCCAGCAGTTACTCAACGAACACTGAAGCTTTCTTT. Encoded protein: CASSYSTNTEAFF. The genes are TRBV6-5 and TRBJ1-1; D is uncertain. This CDR3 is 13 amino acids long. Germline CDR1 reads MNHEY; CDR2 reads SVGAGI. The V gene lost 0 bases and the J gene lost 1 base, with 3 bases spanning the gap.

The chain recombines TRBV29-1 with TRBJ1-1; D uncertain. V was trimmed by 5 bases and J by 3 bases, leaving 10 bases between them. The CDR3 loop spans 12 amino acids. Germline CDR1 SQVTM, CDR2 ANQGSEA. The CDR3 loop reads CSVFRKDTEAFF. CDR3 nucleotides: TGCAGCGTTTTTCGTAAAGACACTGAAGCTTTCTTT.

V gene TRBV19 combines with J gene TRBJ1-4; TRBD1 is a possible D gene (5 bases). This CDR3 contains 14 residues. V was trimmed by 4 bases and J by 5 bases, leaving 11 bases between them. Germline assignment: CDR1 LNHDA and CDR2 SQIVND (reference sequence). CDR3 in amino acids: CASSTPGRNEKLFF. The CDR3 DNA sequence: TGTGCCAGTAGTACCCCGGGGCGAAATGAAAAACTGTTTTTT. Full variable domain (rest looked up from reference TRBV19 and TRBJ1-4): DGGITQSPKYLFRKEGQNVTLSCEQNLNHDAMYWYRQDPGQGLRLIYYSQIVNDFQKGDIAEGYSVSREKKESFPLTVTSAQKNPTAFYLCASSTPGRNEKLFFGSGTQLSVL.

The rearrangement joins TRBV29-1 to TRBJ2-7, with 11 positions matching TRBD2. The germline gives CDR1 SQVTM, CDR2 ANQGSEA. J lost 9 bases, V lost 8 bases, and 9 bases had no gene match. CDR3 length: 12 amino acids. CDR3 coding DNA: TGCAGCTACGGGACTAGCGGCTTGGGGCAGTACTTC. This codes for CSYGTSGLGQYF.

The chain recombines TRBV9 with TRBJ2-6, with 7 nucleotides matching TRBD1. The trim removed 0 bases at V and 1 base at J, leaving 4 bases unmatched. Germline CDR1 reads SGDLS; CDR2 reads YYNGEE. There are 17 residues in the CDR3. This CDR3 is CASSVGQGRSGANVLTF. Written as DNA, the CDR3 is TGTGCCAGCAGCGTAGGACAGGGAAGGTCTGGGGCCAACGTCCTGACTTTC.

The genes are TRBV5-1 and TRBJ2-3; 7 bases are shared with TRBD2. Trimming cost V 4 bases and J 2 bases; bases outside gene matches: 10. The CDR3 runs to 16 residues. The germline CDR1 and CDR2 sequences are SGHRS and YFSETQ. The CDR3: CASSPDGGLVTDTQYF. The DNA of the CDR3 is TGCGCCAGCAGCCCTGACGGTGGACTAGTCACAGATACGCAGTATTTT.

V gene TRBV4-1 combines with J gene TRBJ2-5; D is ambiguous. Trimming stripped 1 base from V and 5 bases from J, with 8 bases between. Germline CDR1 reads MGHRA; CDR2 reads YSYEKL. This CDR3 contains 13 residues. CDR3 coding DNA: TGCGCCAGCAGCCAAGTGTCCTGGGAGACCCAGTACTTC. This sequence encodes CASSQVSWETQYF.

The chain couples TRBV2 to TRBJ2-7; 13 nucleotides line up with TRBD2. Unmatched junction bases numbered 7, after V lost 1 base and J lost 7 bases. The germline gives CDR1 SNHLY, CDR2 FYNNEI. This CDR3 comprises 16 residues. CDR3 region: CASSEGTSGRLEEQYF. The CDR3 DNA is TGTGCCAGCAGTGAAGGGACTAGCGGGAGACTGGAGGAGCAGTACTTC.

The J gene is TRBJ2-2, the V gene TRBV7-7, with TRBD2 as a possible D gene (6 bases). CDR3 length: 13 amino acids. Germline-derived CDR1 and CDR2 are SSHAT and FNYEAQ (reference sequence). V was trimmed by 4 bases and J by 9 bases, leaving 12 bases between them. CDR3 DNA sequence: TGTGCCAGCAGCTCAGTCGGGAGCTGGGAGCTGTTTTTT. Residues: CASSSVGSWELFF.